Below are 6 T cell receptor beta chains sequenced from a single sample in a study of blood T cell repertoires in COVID-19. The protocol was immunoSEQ multiplex PCR, while the TCRdb copy is restricted to in-frame clones and leaves out a portion. The table has about 290,000 clones, around four fifths seen once; the top ten hold less than 4.5%. Sequencing was performed on peripheral blood. These TCRs come from a woman between 50 and 59 years old with active or convalescent COVID-19.

The J gene is TRBJ2-5, the V gene TRBV7-9, with 9 bases fitting TRBD1. CDR1 and CDR2 (germline): SEHNR, FQNEAQ (reference sequence). V shed 5 bases, J shed 3 bases, and the junction held 7 bases outside the gene matches. The CDR3 sequence is 15 residues long. The CDR3 loop is CASSAGDREKETQYF. DNA for the CDR3: TGTGCCAGCAGCGCCGGGGACAGGGAAAAAGAGACCCAGTACTTC.

The J gene is TRBJ1-1, the V gene TRBV7-2; 12 bases are shared with TRBD1. Germline V gives CDR1 SGHTA, CDR2 FQGNSA. J gave up 4 bases and V 1 base, and 4 bases lay outside the gene matches. The CDR3 is 16 residues long. CDR3 coding DNA: TGTGCCAGCAGCTTAGGGGACAGGGGGCTTGGCACTGAAGCTTTCTTT. Its translation: CASSLGDRGLGTEAFF.

The V call is TRBV30, the J call TRBJ2-3; TRBD1 might be the D (6 bases). This CDR3 has 11 residues. With 7 bases removed from V and 3 bases from J, the gap between germline ends came to 8 bases. The germline CDR1 and CDR2 sequences are GTSNPN and SVGIG (reference sequence). Here the CDR3 DNA reads TGTGCCTCCCAGGGGACAGATACGCAGTATTTT. Its translation: CASQGTDTQYF.

CDR3 region: CASSQGLAGLLGTYEQYF. Written as DNA, the CDR3 is TGTGCCAGCAGCCAGGGACTAGCGGGACTCCTGGGGACCTACGAGCAGTACTTC. The V and J genes are TRBV14 and TRBJ2-7; TRBD2 aligns across 13 bases. The ends lost 3 bases at V and 2 bases at J; junction bases unmatched: 10. The CDR3 covers 18 residues. From germline, CDR1 is SGHDN and CDR2 FVKESK.

The CDR3 DNA is TGTGCCAGCAGTTACGATCCAGGGGGCATTAGCAATCAGCCCCAGCATTTT. Encoded protein: CASSYDPGGISNQPQHF. This chain links TRBV6-2 or TRBV6-3 with TRBJ1-5, with 8 bases fitting TRBD1. Germline V gives CDR1 MNHEY, CDR2 SVGEGT. V trimming: 2 bases; J trimming: 0 bases; junction bases outside the gene matches: 6. The CDR3 length is 17 residues.

V and J are TRBV15 and TRBJ2-5; possibly TRBD2 for D (7 bases). Deletions cut 0 bases from V and 5 bases from J, with 10 bases between. CDR1 and CDR2 (germline): LNHNV, YYDKDF (reference sequence). This CDR3 contains 14 residues. In DNA form, the CDR3 reads TGTGCCACCAGCAGAGATCGGGGGGCCGAGACCCAGTACTTC. Its protein is CATSRDRGAETQYF. Combining the CDR3 with reference TRBV15 and TRBJ2-5 gives the whole variable domain DAMVIQNPRYQVTQFGKPVTLSCSQTLNHNVMYWYQQKSSQAPKLLFHYYDKDFNNEADTPDNFQSRRPNTSFCFLDIRSPGLGDTAMYLCATSRDRGAETQYFGPGTRLLVL.